The 26 T cell receptor beta chains below were found in one sample sequenced in a study of cytomegalovirus exposure and HLA in healthy donors. The PCR was carried out with 60 Vbeta primers and 13 Jbeta primers. Here immunoSEQ multiplex PCR was the method, and the copy in TCRdb shows in-frame clones only, minus some. This sample carries approximately 140,000 clones, more than 65% of them seen once, and the ten largest clones take 6.3%. The sample consisted of PBMCs. All receptors derive from a middle-aged man in good health and CMV-seropositive.

The V and J genes are TRBV2 and TRBJ2-5, with D possibly being TRBD1 (5 bases). Per the germline V gene, CDR1 is SNHLY and CDR2 is FYNNEI. V gave up 8 bases and J gave up 3 bases, with 13 bases separating them. The CDR3 spans 13 residues. DNA of the CDR3: TGTGCCAGCTTCAGGGCACAGAAAGAGACCCAGTACTTC. It translates to CASFRAQKETQYF. The whole variable domain, remainder taken from reference TRBV2 and TRBJ2-5, is EPEVTQTPSHQVTQMGQEVILRCVPISNHLYFYWYRQILGQKVEFLVSFYNNEISEKSEIFDDQFSVERPDGSNFTLKIRSTKLEDSAMYFCASFRAQKETQYFGPGTRLLVL.

This clone was counted between two and nine times. The chain has TRBV27 and TRBJ2-5; maybe TRBD1 (7 bases). CDR3 length: 14 residues. The V gene lost 5 bases and the J gene lost 9 bases, with 19 bases spanning the gap. CDR1 and CDR2 (germline): MNHEY, SMNVEV (reference sequence). CDR3 region: CASSRGTEGLAQYF. CDR3 nucleotide sequence: TGTGCCAGCAGTCGCGGGACAGAAGGGCTAGCCCAGTACTTC.

The rearrangement joins TRBV5-1 to TRBJ1-1; no clear D gene. This CDR3 region has 13 residues. V lost 4 bases and J 0 bases, leaving 7 bases between the germline ends. Germline CDR1 and CDR2: SGHRS and YFSETQ. CDR3 in amino acids: CASSVGMNTEAFF. CDR3 in DNA: TGCGCCAGCAGCGTGGGTATGAACACTGAAGCTTTCTTT.

The J gene is TRBJ2-5, the V gene TRBV9; 12 nucleotides agree with TRBD2. V lost 3 bases to trimming and J lost 5 bases; unmatched junction nucleotides: 2. This CDR3 has 14 residues. CDR1 SGDLS and CDR2 YYNGEE come from the germline V gene. The CDR3 DNA is TGTGCCAGCAGCGCCGGACTAGCGGGGGAGACCCAGTACTTC. Translating gives CASSAGLAGETQYF.

This clone was recorded once. CDR3 protein: CASSGMSGPTGSEQYF. The CDR3 DNA sequence: TGTGCCAGCAGTGGAATGAGCGGGCCTACCGGTAGCGAGCAGTACTTC. The chain carries TRBV25-1 and TRBJ2-7; D perhaps matches TRBD2 (6 bases). V lost 4 bases, J lost 6 bases, and 22 bases lay in between. The germline V gene encodes CDR1 MGHDK and CDR2 SYGVNS. The CDR3 contains 16 residues.

The rearrangement joins TRBV9 to TRBJ2-1, with 11 bases fitting TRBD2. CDR1 SGDLS and CDR2 YYNGEE come from the germline V gene. Trimming cost V 3 bases and J 6 bases; bases outside gene matches: 8. This CDR3 has 16 amino acids. CDR3 in DNA: TGTGCCAGCAGCGCCCGAGGGCTAGCGGGAGGCAATGAGCAGTTCTTC. Translating gives CASSARGLAGGNEQFF.

The chain is built from TRBV23-1 and TRBJ2-7; TRBD1 might be the D (6 bases). TRBV23-1 is an ORF, and what it does is uncertain. V lost 4 bases to trimming and J lost 0 bases, with 28 bases between them. The CDR3 has 20 amino acids. The CDR3 sequence: CASSPINTGTSGWASYEQYF. CDR3 DNA: TGCGCCAGCAGTCCTATAAATACCGGGACATCAGGGTGGGCCTCCTACGAGCAGTACTTC.

The chain uses TRBV7-9 and TRBJ1-3, with D maybe TRBD1 (5 bases). Germline V gene sequence: CDR1 SEHNR, CDR2 FQNEAQ (reference sequence). Deletions cut 1 base from V and 5 bases from J, with 18 bases between. The CDR3 spans 17 residues. CDR3 sequence reads: CASSLELGREVRNTIYF. The CDR3 region has the DNA TGTGCCAGCAGCTTAGAACTGGGCAGGGAGGTCCGAAACACCATATATTTT.

The V call is TRBV27, the J call TRBJ2-3; the D gene is possibly TRBD2 (6 bases). Between the trimmed V and J ends, which lost 6 bases and 4 bases, there was a span of 17 bases. The CDR3 has 15 amino acids. Germline loops: CDR1 MNHEY, CDR2 SMNVEV (reference sequence). DNA of the CDR3: TGTGCCAGCAGCTTCTTCGGGGGAGCGGCAGATACGCAGTATTTT. The encoded protein is CASSFFGGAADTQYF.

The chain joins TRBV7-9 to TRBJ1-2; weak D call: TRBD1 (6 bases). Per germline, CDR1 SEHNR and CDR2 FQNEAQ (reference sequence). V was pared by 6 bases and J by 2 bases, with 22 bases between. The CDR3 loop spans 17 amino acids. The CDR3 sequence is CASSPQGGGVWNYGYTF. The CDR3, as DNA: TGTGCCAGCAGTCCACAGGGCGGAGGTGTTTGGAACTATGGCTACACCTTC.

The chain carries TRBV6-1 and TRBJ2-7; D is perhaps TRBD1 (6 bases). The CDR3 consists of 13 residues. V lost 2 bases, J lost 4 bases, and 9 bases lay in between. Germline V gives CDR1 MNHNS, CDR2 SASEGT. The DNA for the CDR3 is TGTGCCAGCAGTGAAAACCAGGGGTACGAGCAGTACTTC. It translates to CASSENQGYEQYF.

This clone is a singleton in its sample. The chain carries TRBV5-6 and TRBJ1-5, with TRBD1 matching over 8 bases. Germline CDR1 and CDR2: SGHDT and YYEEEE. Losses at the gene ends were 5 bases for V and 5 bases for J; bases not matched to a gene: 9. This CDR3 is built from 15 residues. DNA for the CDR3: TGTGCCAGCAGTTTCGCCGGGACAGGTTATCAGCCCCAGCATTTT. Translating it yields CASSFAGTGYQPQHF.

The gene calls are TRBV27 and TRBJ2-5, with 9 bases identical to TRBD1. The J call is in doubt because the DNA end fits TRBJ2-7 better. Germline V gene data show CDR1 as MNHEY and CDR2 as SMNVEV (reference sequence). The CDR3 is 15 amino acids. CDR3 sequence reads: CASSFVPGQGYEQYF. DNA for the CDR3: TGTGCCAGCAGTTTCGTACCGGGACAGGGTTACGAGCAGTACTTC.

The chain employs TRBV2 and TRBJ2-4; TRBD1 agrees at 9 bases. The CDR3 covers 13 residues. Germline V gene sequence: CDR1 SNHLY, CDR2 FYNNEI. The J segment lost 8 bases and the V segment lost 6 bases, leaving 5 bases of the junction unmatched. CDR3 region: CASSDDRGDIQYF. The CDR3 DNA follows: TGTGCCAGCAGCGACGACAGGGGGGACATTCAGTACTTC.

On this clone: Its ends do not fully match the called genes, so a read error is possible. This chain uses TRBV7-9 with TRBJ2-5, with 8 bases aligning to TRBD1. The CDR3 has 16 residues. Germline assignment: CDR1 SEHNR and CDR2 FQNEAQ (reference sequence). This CDR3 reads CSSSSMGQGAAETQYF. The CDR3 DNA reads TGTTCCAGCAGCTCGATGGGTCAGGGGGCGGCAGAGACCCAGTACTTC.

The rearrangement joins TRBV7-2 to TRBJ1-2; 7 nucleotides line up with TRBD1. The CDR3 has 13 residues. V lost 4 bases and J lost 7; bases outside the gene matches: 6. Per germline, CDR1 SGHTA and CDR2 FQGNSA. CDR3 region: CASSSTGLGGYTF. The CDR3 region has the DNA TGTGCCAGCAGCTCGACAGGGTTAGGTGGCTACACCTTC.

This chain connects TRBV5-1 to TRBJ2-1, with D possibly matching TRBD2 (6 bases). The V end was cut by 4 bases, the J end by 4 bases, with 12 bases between. CDR1 SGHRS and CDR2 YFSETQ come from the germline V gene. CDR3 length: 14 amino acids. The CDR3 reads CASSPSGEYNEQFF. Written as DNA, the CDR3 is TGCGCCAGCAGCCCGTCGGGGGAATACAATGAGCAGTTCTTC.

J is TRBJ2-5 and V is TRBV27; maybe TRBD2 (5 bases). Germline loops: CDR1 MNHEY, CDR2 SMNVEV (reference sequence). The CDR3 length is 17 residues. V lost 0 bases, J lost 0 bases, and 14 bases lay in between. This chain's CDR3 is CASSLSVEGRYQETQYF. The DNA for the CDR3 is TGTGCCAGCAGTTTATCTGTAGAGGGCCGGTACCAAGAGACCCAGTACTTC.

The rearrangement uses TRBV7-9 and TRBJ2-2; D may be TRBD2 (5 bases). Germline CDR1 and CDR2: SEHNR and FQNEAQ (reference sequence). This CDR3 is 18 amino acids long. Trimming cost V 3 bases and J 4 bases, with 21 bases left between them. This CDR3 reads CASSFSSGLGSGTGELFF. For the CDR3, the DNA is TGTGCCAGCAGCTTCTCATCGGGGTTGGGAAGTGGCACCGGGGAGCTGTTTTTT.

V gene TRBV2 combines with J gene TRBJ2-1; 11 bases agree with TRBD2. V was pared by 6 bases and J by 2 bases, with 6 bases of the junction left unmatched. The germline V gene has CDR1 SNHLY and CDR2 FYNNEI. The CDR3 has 16 amino acids. DNA of the CDR3: TGTGCCAGCAGCGAGGGACTAGCGGTACCCTACAATGAGCAGTTCTTC. Its protein product is CASSEGLAVPYNEQFF.

This chain uses TRBV27 with TRBJ1-2, with 8 positions matching TRBD1. This CDR3 region has 13 residues. J was trimmed by 4 bases and V by 6 bases; bases with no gene match: 4. Germline CDR1 is MNHEY and CDR2 is SMNVEV (reference sequence). This chain's CDR3 is CASRRDRRYGYTF. The DNA for the CDR3 is TGTGCCAGCAGAAGGGACAGGCGCTATGGCTACACCTTC.

This chain joins TRBV10-3 and TRBJ1-5; D perhaps matches TRBD1 (5 bases). Trimming removed 0 bases from V and 0 bases from J, with 12 bases in between. The CDR3 spans 17 residues. CDR1 ENHRY and CDR2 SYGVKD come from the germline V gene. CDR3 in amino acids: CAISESSAGHSNQPQHF. CDR3 DNA: TGTGCCATCAGTGAGTCGTCGGCAGGGCATAGCAATCAGCCCCAGCATTTT.

This CDR3 reads CASSFAGQGYAGANVLTF. The CDR3 nucleotides read TGCGCCAGCAGCTTCGCGGGACAGGGCTACGCTGGGGCCAACGTCCTGACTTTC. This chain links TRBV5-1 with TRBJ2-6, with 9 positions matching TRBD1. Germline loops: CDR1 SGHRS, CDR2 YFSETQ. The V segment lost 2 bases and the J segment 2 bases; nucleotides outside the gene matches: 8. The CDR3 covers 18 residues.

J is TRBJ2-5 and V is TRBV5-1; 7 nucleotides agree with TRBD1. The closer fit of TRBJ2-7 to the DNA end suggests the J call may be wrong. CDR1 SGHRS and CDR2 YFSETQ come from the germline V gene. The CDR3 is made up of 16 amino acids. CDR3 sequence (DNA): TGCGCCAGCAGCACATATATCCGGGACAGCACCTACGAGCAGTACTTC. Translation: CASSTYIRDSTYEQYF.

The CDR3 DNA is TGTGCCAGCAGCCCTCGGTCAGTGGCGGGAGGGGTTGGCGAGCAGTACTTC. Amino acid sequence: CASSPRSVAGGVGEQYF. The rearrangement joins TRBV7-6 to TRBJ2-7; TRBD2 matches 9 bases. CDR3 length: 17 amino acids. The ends lost 5 bases at V and 6 bases at J; junction bases unmatched: 17. The germline CDR1 and CDR2 sequences are SGHVS and FNYEAQ.

The chain has TRBV5-1 and TRBJ2-1; D is ambiguous. The CDR3 sequence is 18 residues long. Germline V lookup: CDR1 SGHRS, CDR2 YFSETQ. V was pared by 3 bases and J by 6 bases, with 25 bases between. Here the CDR3 reads CASSSPLGQSNLGNEQFF. CDR3 in DNA: TGCGCCAGCAGCTCGCCGCTTGGGCAGTCCAATCTCGGCAATGAGCAGTTCTTC.